These 16 T cell receptor beta chains were sequenced from one sample in a study of human T cells and chemical hapten exposure. The time point here: patch test 3, about 24 weeks after DPC sensitization. The treatment: therapeutic diphenylcyclopropenone sensitization with weekly scalp DPC. MiXCR was run by TCRdb on the RACE reads, yielding one entry per CDR3 protein. The data contain 75,000 to 90,000 distinct CDR3 sequences, under 14% of them singletons. The material was whole blood, obtained in connection with sensitization to the hapten diphenylcyclopropenone (DPC). The source of these receptors is a woman in her fifties or sixties with alopecia areata. Some clones in this sample may be carry-over from other donors' samples.

This clonotype was picked up many times. This rearrangement joins TRBV18 to TRBJ2-1, with D perhaps TRBD2 (5 bases). Germline V gene data show CDR1 as KGHSH and CDR2 as LQKENI. Trimming shortened V by 3 bases and J by 8 bases, and 8 bases separated the two germline ends. This CDR3 spans 12 amino acids. The CDR3 DNA is TGTGCCAGCTCACCCGACGGGGATGAGCAGTTCTTC. It yields the protein CASSPDGDEQFF.

This clonotype occurred a few times. The chain has TRBV7-3 and TRBJ2-1; D uncertain. The CDR3 covers 16 residues. Germline V CDR1 and CDR2: SGHTA, FQGTGA. V gave up 5 bases and J gave up 8 bases, with 22 bases separating them. The CDR3: CASSNAPPRPFDEQFF. The DNA for the CDR3 is TGTGCCAGCAGCAACGCCCCCCCTAGGCCATTCGATGAGCAGTTCTTC.

The V and J genes are TRBV7-3 and TRBJ1-3; 9 bases align to TRBD1. The ends lost 5 bases at V and 0 bases at J; junction bases unmatched: 2. There are 15 residues in the CDR3. Germline CDR1 reads SGHTA; CDR2 reads FQGTGA. The CDR3 coding sequence is TGTGCCAGCAGCCCGACAGGGGGCTCTGGAAACACCATATATTTT. This gives the protein CASSPTGGSGNTIYF.

This clonotype was recorded many times. This sequence joins TRBV25-1 and TRBJ1-4; 9 bases align to TRBD1. The ends lost 4 bases at V and 8 bases at J; junction bases unmatched: 8. In germline, CDR1 is MGHDK, CDR2 SYGVNS. This CDR3 region has 15 residues. The CDR3 DNA is TGTGCCAGCAGTGGGCCGGGACAGGGTTGGGAAAAACTGTTTTTT. Translated, it gives CASSGPGQGWEKLFF.

This clonotype was detected a few times. The chain is built from TRBV27 and TRBJ2-2; TRBD1 aligns across 9 bases. V shed 5 bases, J shed 7 bases, and the junction held 8 bases outside the gene matches. CDR1 and CDR2 (germline): MNHEY, SMNVEV (reference sequence). The CDR3 has 15 residues. CDR3 bases: TGTGCCAGCAGTCCTAACAGGGGGCCCGGCGGGGAGCTGTTTTTT. Translated: CASSPNRGPGGELFF.

V usage is TRBV7-6 and J usage is TRBJ1-6; a weak D match, TRBD1 (5 bases). The V gene's germline CDR1 is SGHVS and CDR2 FNYEAQ. V was trimmed by 2 bases and J by 2 bases, leaving 13 bases between them. The CDR3 covers 17 residues. The CDR3 DNA sequence: TGTGCCAGCAGCTTAAATGGGGTGACAGCCTATAATTCACCCCTCCACTTT. This gives the protein CASSLNGVTAYNSPLHF.

The table lists this clonotype with a few counts. The J gene is TRBJ2-5, the V gene TRBV29-1, with a possible D match to TRBD1 (5 bases). Trimming took 2 bases from V and 5 from J, leaving 6 bases between them. Germline-derived CDR1 and CDR2 are SQVTM and ANQGSEA. The CDR3 totals 11 residues. The CDR3 DNA sequence: TGCAGCGTTGAAAGGGGTGAGACCCAGTACTTC. Translated: CSVERGETQYF.

The table lists this clonotype with many counts. The J gene is TRBJ2-1, the V gene TRBV7-3; TRBD2 matches 7 bases. Germline lookup yields CDR1 SGHTA and CDR2 FQGTGA. This CDR3 contains 16 residues. After removal of 3 bases from V and 0 bases from J, the junction contained 5 bases not matched to a gene. The chain's CDR3 is CASSFFGGSSYNEQFF. The CDR3 coding sequence is TGTGCCAGCAGCTTCTTTGGCGGGAGCTCCTACAATGAGCAGTTCTTC.

This clonotype was recorded at least ten times. The genes are TRBV7-2 and TRBJ2-2, with a tentative D call TRBD2 (6 bases). Trimming removed 1 base at V and 11 bases at J, with 20 bases between. Germline CDR1 and CDR2: SGHTA and FQGNSA. This CDR3 is 16 amino acids long. The CDR3 loop reads CASSLESGLPGGELFF. The CDR3 DNA is TGTGCCAGCAGCTTAGAGTCAGGACTGCCCGGGGGAGAGCTGTTTTTT.

This clonotype was recorded many times. This chain joins TRBV24-1 and TRBJ2-1; TRBD2 matches 12 bases. The CDR3 totals 16 residues. Germline CDR1 and CDR2: KGHDR and SFDVKD. The V and J ends lost 4 bases and 4 bases, in that order; junction bases with no gene match: 4. The chain's CDR3 is CATSDPTSGRYNEQFF. In DNA, the CDR3 is TGTGCCACCAGTGACCCAACTAGCGGGAGGTACAATGAGCAGTTCTTC.

This clonotype was detected ten times or more. The genes are TRBV11-2 and TRBJ2-1; perhaps TRBD2 as D (5 bases). CDR1 is SGHAT and CDR2 is FQNNGV in the germline V gene. This CDR3 contains 17 residues. The V and J ends lost 4 bases and 0 bases respectively, with 16 bases between them. The CDR3 DNA sequence: TGTGCCAGCAGCTCCCAAGGACGGGAAAGCTCCTACAATGAGCAGTTCTTC. Amino acids: CASSSQGRESSYNEQFF.

This clonotype was detected only a few times. The chain combines TRBV9 with TRBJ2-1; 8 nucleotides match TRBD2. Unmatched junction bases numbered 3, after V lost 0 bases and J lost 7 bases. The CDR3 covers 14 residues. The germline V gene encodes CDR1 SGDLS and CDR2 YYNGEE. The CDR3 spells CASSVAGGHNEQFF. DNA of the CDR3: TGTGCCAGCAGCGTAGCGGGAGGGCATAATGAGCAGTTCTTC.

This clonotype was detected a few times. This CDR3 is CASRQMTEIQETQYF. The DNA for the CDR3 is TGCGCCAGCAGGCAGATGACAGAGATCCAAGAGACCCAGTACTTC. The V and J genes are TRBV5-1 and TRBJ2-5; D is perhaps TRBD1 (5 bases). CDR1 is SGHRS, CDR2 YFSETQ, per germline. V was cut by 5 bases and J by 1 base, with 15 bases left in between. The CDR3 totals 15 residues.

This clonotype was picked up many times. This chain joins TRBV6-6 and TRBJ1-1, with 7 positions matching TRBD1. Germline V gene sequence: CDR1 MNHNY, CDR2 SVGAGI (reference sequence). The CDR3 is made up of 15 amino acids. V was clipped by 5 bases and J by 3 bases; unmatched bases: 9. CDR3 in amino acids: CASSPRAGGDTEAFF. As DNA, the CDR3 is TGTGCCAGCAGTCCCCGCGCAGGGGGAGACACTGAAGCTTTCTTT.

The CDR3 loop is CSARSGEGYSNQPQHF. CDR3 in DNA: TGCAGTGCTAGATCAGGTGAGGGGTATAGCAATCAGCCCCAGCATTTT. V and J are TRBV20-1 and TRBJ1-5, with D possibly being TRBD1 (5 bases). Trimming took 2 bases from V and 0 from J, leaving 14 bases between them. In germline, CDR1 is DFQATT, CDR2 SNEGSKA (reference sequence). The CDR3 has 16 residues.

This clonotype was recorded many times. The chain uses TRBV29-1 and TRBJ2-3, with unresolved D. From germline, CDR1 is SQVTM and CDR2 ANQGSEA. The CDR3 covers 14 residues. The V end lost 5 bases, the J end lost 2 bases, and 14 bases lay between the germline ends. CDR3 sequence (DNA): TGCAGCGTTCGTGGACGGGCCTCCACAGATACGCAGTATTTT. This encodes CSVRGRASTDTQYF.